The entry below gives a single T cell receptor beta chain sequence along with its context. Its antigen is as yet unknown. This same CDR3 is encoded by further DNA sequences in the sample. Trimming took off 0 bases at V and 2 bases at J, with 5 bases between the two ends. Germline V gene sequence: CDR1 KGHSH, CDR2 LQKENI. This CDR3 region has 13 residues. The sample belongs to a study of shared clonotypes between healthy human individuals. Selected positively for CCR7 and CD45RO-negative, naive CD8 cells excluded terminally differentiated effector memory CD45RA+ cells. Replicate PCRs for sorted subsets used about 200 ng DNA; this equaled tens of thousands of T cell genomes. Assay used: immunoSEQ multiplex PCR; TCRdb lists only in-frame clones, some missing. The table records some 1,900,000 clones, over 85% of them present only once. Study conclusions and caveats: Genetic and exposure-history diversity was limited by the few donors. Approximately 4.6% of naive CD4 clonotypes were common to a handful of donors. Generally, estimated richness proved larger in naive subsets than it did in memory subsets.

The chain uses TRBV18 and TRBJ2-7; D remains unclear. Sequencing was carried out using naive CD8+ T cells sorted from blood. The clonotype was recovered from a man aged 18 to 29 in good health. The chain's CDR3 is CASSPPGPYEQYF. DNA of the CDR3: TGTGCCAGCTCACCACCGGGCCCCTACGAGCAGTACTTC.